This paragraph reports one TCR beta chain. Its antigen is not known. These data come from a study of vaccination effects on CD4 cells after COVID-19. This CDR3 region has 17 residues. V gave up 6 bases and J gave up 5 bases; unmatched junction bases: 17. Per the germline V gene, CDR1 is SGHKS and CDR2 is YYEKEE (reference sequence). Under the ViraFEST assay, PBMC were stimulated with viral peptide pools so that antigen-specific CD4+ T cells expanded. Sequencing was performed afterwards. Around day 10 of culture, CD4+ T cells were separated out. Vaccine recipients, nucleocapsid antibody negative, had no prior SARS-CoV-2 infection. This table comes from immunoSEQ multiplex PCR, and its TCRdb copy is limited to in-frame clones, with some not included. Of approximately 40,000 clones in the sample, roughly 70% were seen once.

The chain carries TRBV5-5 and TRBJ2-5; 9 bases fit TRBD2. This TCR was sampled from a human donor who received a COVID-19 vaccine. Sequencing used CD4+ T cells from PBMCs cultured with SARS-CoV-2 spike peptides, obtained before COVID-19 vaccination. Written as DNA, the CDR3 is TGTGCCAGCACCGAACCGACCGGCGGGGGGGCCTTCGAGACCCAGTACTTC. Residues: CASTEPTGGGAFETQYF.